This T cell receptor beta chain is from a study of blood T cell repertoires in COVID-19. Sequencing was performed with immunoSEQ multiplex PCR; in TCRdb, only in-frame clones are kept and a portion is missing. The table has about 210,000 clones, 75% to 90% seen once. Between the trimmed V and J ends, which lost 4 bases and 8 bases, there was a span of 21 bases. The CDR3 is 16 residues long. CDR1 and CDR2 (germline): SGHVS, FQNEAQ. Two consecutive negative NP/OP PCR tests, clearance, or resolved symptoms defined Cohort 3 recovery. The chain uses TRBV7-8 and TRBJ1-5; possible D gene TRBD1, 6 bases. Sequencing used PBMCs or T cells enriched from blood (not recorded which). The TCR comes from a man between 40 and 49 years old who had recovered from COVID-19. CDR3 amino acids: CASSSHLDSLQKPQHF. The DNA of the CDR3 is TGTGCCAGCAGCTCTCACCTGGACAGCCTTCAGAAGCCCCAGCATTTT. The full variable domain, rest sourced from reference TRBV7-8 and TRBJ1-5, is GAGVSQSPRYKVAKRGQDVALRCDPISGHVSLFWYQQALGQGPEFLTYFQNEAQLDKSGLPSDRFFAERPEGSVSTLKIQRTQQEDSAVYLCASSSHLDSLQKPQHFGDGTRLSIL.